This T cell receptor beta chain appears in the sequencing data of a study of metastatic and nonmetastatic thyroid tumors. On the study more broadly: Both malignant and benign thyroid patients supplied peripheral blood and tumor or nodule tissue samples, across which the repertoires of these patients were then compared. Study-level results: When malignant thyroid tumors were compared with benign nodules, TCR beta diversity was reportedly significantly higher in the malignant tumors. This held in both blood and tumor samples.

None of the patients had undergone any treatment ahead of thyroid surgery. Details on this clone: What it binds is not known.

Original processing notes: A distant-metastasis classifier for papillary thyroid cancer was built using CDR3 differences across clinicopathological groups. TCRdb re-processed the PCR reads through MiXCR. The V and J calls were determined by TCRdb, not by the authors. The table has around 18,000 clones, around 33% seen once. The CDR3 has 12 amino acids. CDR1 is SGHAT and CDR2 is FQNNGV in the germline V gene. The V and J ends lost 6 bases and 3 bases respectively, with 9 bases between them. This sequence originates from a male donor with papillary thyroid cancer or a benign thyroid nodule (not recorded which). Some clones in this sample may be carry-over from other donors' samples. The gene calls are TRBV11-2 and TRBJ2-7; D unclear. The sample taken for sequencing was tumor tissue. The CDR3 reads CASRTSSYEQYF. The CDR3 region has the DNA TGTGCCAGCAGAACAAGCAGCTACGAGCAGTACTTC.